A single T cell receptor beta chain is shown here with its context. The antigen is not known. The TRB cDNA libraries were prepared by 5' RACE with UMI labels. TCRdb reprocessed the 5' RACE reads and keeps a single row for each CDR3 protein, giving no DNA. The repertoire shows some 49,000 distinct CDR3 sequences; the top ten hold around 2.5%. CDR1 is KGHSY and CDR2 is FQNENV in the germline V gene. The CDR3 length is 15 residues. The sample originates from a study of CXCR3-negative and CXCR3-positive naive CD8 T cells. Study-wide findings and caveats: More hydrophobic TRB CDR3s were found in CXCR3-positive naive cells than in CXCR3-negative naive cells. Naive CXCR3-positive and CXCR3-negative cells shared TRBV-TRBJ usage; memory cells diverged. Relative to memory CD8+ cells, whose diversity was much lower, both naive subsets had comparably high diversity. After cryopreservation, expression of CXCR3 was partially reduced, and most assays were run with fresh PBMCs.

Input material: naive CXCR3- CD8+ T cells from blood. The subset denotes: CD45RO-CCR7+CD27+CD95- naive CD8+ T cells lacking CXCR3 (TNR3-). The TCR sequence derives from a human donor in good health. Some clones in this sample may be carry-over from other donors' samples. The rearrangement uses TRBV16 and TRBJ1-2; TCRdb's D gene call, TRBD1, goes unchecked for lack of DNA. CDR3 residues: CASSQVRIPPHGYTF.